This TCR beta chain was observed in a study of T cells in narcolepsy. Background on the study: Enrolled donors included narcolepsy type 1 or type 2 patients and healthy controls. General study results and limits: HCRT-specific and TRIB2-specific autoreactive clonotypes appeared among same-patient CSF and blood CD4+ clonotypes. Reportedly, autoreactive clonotypes were serially detected in patients' blood but not controls'. No autoreactive T cell clone sequences appeared in some memory CD4+ repertoires.

The CDR3 runs 15 residues. Germline V lookup: CDR1 SGHRS, CDR2 YFSETQ. V lost 4 bases to trimming and J lost 0 bases, with 13 bases between them. A note on this clone: What it binds is not known.

Clones were read by immunoSEQ multiplex PCR, and TCRdb kept only the in-frame ones, dropping some. The sample has around 19,000 clones; over 80% are singletons. The gene calls are TRBV5-1 and TRBJ1-1; D remains unclear. Sequenced sample: memory (CD45RA-) CD4+ T cells from blood. The TCR originated in a human donor in good health. CDR3 sequence: CASSADGSMNTEAFF. CDR3 nucleotide sequence: TGCGCCAGCAGCGCGGACGGTTCCATGAACACTGAAGCTTTCTTT.